This T cell receptor beta chain was captured in a study of cytomegalovirus exposure and HLA in healthy donors. Both 60 Vbeta primers and 13 Jbeta primers went into the PCR. Per the original data handling: Later work found 65 million to 90 million unique TCR beta chains, with 9.5 million to 14 million shared. The data were produced by immunoSEQ multiplex PCR, yet TCRdb's version contains in-frame clones alone and is incomplete. V, J and clone size reflect that table, while D and trimming were determined from the DNA. The profile covers 120,000 or so clones, with 81% appearing a single time and approximately 4% taken by the ten largest. With respect to this clone: Its target is unknown.

Study-wide points: In vitro, a few CMV-associated chains proved specific for CMV antigens.

Sample: PBMCs. The receptor was isolated from a man younger than 35 in good health and CMV-seropositive.

The CDR3, as DNA: TGTGCCAGCAGCGGCACAGGGGGCGGTTACGAGCAGTACTTC. It translates to CASSGTGGGYEQYF. V and J are TRBV5-5 and TRBJ2-7, with 9 bases aligning to TRBD1. Germline V lookup: CDR1 SGHKS, CDR2 YYEKEE (reference sequence). After removal of 4 bases from V and 4 bases from J, the junction contained 6 bases not matched to a gene. CDR3 length: 14 amino acids.